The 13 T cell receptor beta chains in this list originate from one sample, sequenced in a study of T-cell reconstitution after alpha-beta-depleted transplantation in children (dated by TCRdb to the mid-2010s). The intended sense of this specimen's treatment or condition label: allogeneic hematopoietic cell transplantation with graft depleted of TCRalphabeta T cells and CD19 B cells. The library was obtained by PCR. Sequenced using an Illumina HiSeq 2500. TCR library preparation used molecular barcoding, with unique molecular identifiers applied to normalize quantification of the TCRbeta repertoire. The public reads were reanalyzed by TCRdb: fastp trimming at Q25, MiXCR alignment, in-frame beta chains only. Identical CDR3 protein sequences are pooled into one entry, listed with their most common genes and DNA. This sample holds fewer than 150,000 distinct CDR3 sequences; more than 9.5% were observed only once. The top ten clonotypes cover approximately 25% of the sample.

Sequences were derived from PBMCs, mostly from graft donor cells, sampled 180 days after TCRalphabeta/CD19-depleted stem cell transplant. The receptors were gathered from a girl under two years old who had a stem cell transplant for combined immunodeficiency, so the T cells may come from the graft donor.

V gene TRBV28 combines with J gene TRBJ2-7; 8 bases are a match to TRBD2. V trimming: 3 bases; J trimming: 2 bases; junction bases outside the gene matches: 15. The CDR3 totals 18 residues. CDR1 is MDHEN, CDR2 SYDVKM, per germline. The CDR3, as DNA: TGTGCCAGCAGTTTTTTGCCAGGGAGGACTAGCAGGACCTACGAGCAGTACTTC. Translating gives CASSFLPGRTSRTYEQYF. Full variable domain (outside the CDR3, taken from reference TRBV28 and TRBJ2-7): DVKVTQSSRYLVKRTGEKVFLECVQDMDHENMFWYRQDPGLGLRLIYFSYDVKMKEKGDIPEGYSVSREKKERFSLILESASTNQTSMYLCASSFLPGRTSRTYEQYFGPGTRLTVT.

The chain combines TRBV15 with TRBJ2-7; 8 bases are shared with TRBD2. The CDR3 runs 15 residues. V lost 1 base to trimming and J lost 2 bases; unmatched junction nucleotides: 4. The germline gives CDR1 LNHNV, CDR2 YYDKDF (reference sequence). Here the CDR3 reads CATSRVAGLAYEQYF. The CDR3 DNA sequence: TGTGCCACCAGCAGAGTAGCGGGGCTAGCCTACGAGCAGTACTTC.

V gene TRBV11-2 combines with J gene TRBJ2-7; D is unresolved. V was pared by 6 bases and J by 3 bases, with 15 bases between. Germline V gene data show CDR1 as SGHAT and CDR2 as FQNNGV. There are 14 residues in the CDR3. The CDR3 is CASSSPVDLYEQYF. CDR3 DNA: TGTGCCAGCAGTTCGCCAGTAGATCTCTACGAGCAGTACTTC.

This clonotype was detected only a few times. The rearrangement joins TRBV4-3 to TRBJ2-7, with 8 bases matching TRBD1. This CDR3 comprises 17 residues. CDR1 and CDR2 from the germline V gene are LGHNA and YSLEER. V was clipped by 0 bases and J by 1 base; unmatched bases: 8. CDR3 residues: CASSQDWSQGASYEQYF. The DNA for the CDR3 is TGCGCCAGCAGCCAAGATTGGTCCCAGGGGGCTTCCTACGAGCAGTACTTC.

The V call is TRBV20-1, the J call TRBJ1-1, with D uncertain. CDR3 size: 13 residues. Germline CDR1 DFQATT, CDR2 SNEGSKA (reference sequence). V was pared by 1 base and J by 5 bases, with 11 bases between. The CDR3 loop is CSARGESWTEAFF. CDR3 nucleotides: TGCAGTGCTAGAGGGGAGTCCTGGACTGAAGCTTTCTTT.

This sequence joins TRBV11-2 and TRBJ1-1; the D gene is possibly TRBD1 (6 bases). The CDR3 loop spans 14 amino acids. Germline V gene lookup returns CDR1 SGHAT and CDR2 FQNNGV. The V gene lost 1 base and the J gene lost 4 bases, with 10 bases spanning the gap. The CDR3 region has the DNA TGTGCCAGCAGCTTAGCAGGGGTTGCCACTGAAGCTTTCTTT. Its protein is CASSLAGVATEAFF.

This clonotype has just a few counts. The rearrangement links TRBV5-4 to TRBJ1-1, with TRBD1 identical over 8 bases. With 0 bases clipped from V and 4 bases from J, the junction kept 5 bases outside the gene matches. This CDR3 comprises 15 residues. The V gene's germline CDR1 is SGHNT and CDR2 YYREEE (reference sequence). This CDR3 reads CASSLEQGEGTEAFF. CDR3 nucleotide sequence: TGTGCCAGCAGCTTGGAACAGGGGGAAGGCACTGAAGCTTTCTTT.

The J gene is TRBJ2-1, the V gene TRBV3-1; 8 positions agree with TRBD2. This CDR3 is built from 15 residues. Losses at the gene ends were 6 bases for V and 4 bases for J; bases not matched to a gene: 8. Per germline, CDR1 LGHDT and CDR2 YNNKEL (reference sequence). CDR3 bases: TGTGCCAGCAGGAAATCGGGGGGGGGATACAATGAGCAGTTCTTC. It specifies CASRKSGGGYNEQFF.

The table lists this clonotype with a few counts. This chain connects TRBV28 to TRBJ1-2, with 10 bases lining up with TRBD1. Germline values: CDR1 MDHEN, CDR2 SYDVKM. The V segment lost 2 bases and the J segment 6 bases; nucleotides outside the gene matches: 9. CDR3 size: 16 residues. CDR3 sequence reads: CASSLLIWTGGHGYTF. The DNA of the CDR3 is TGTGCCAGCAGTTTACTCATCTGGACAGGGGGTCATGGCTACACCTTC.

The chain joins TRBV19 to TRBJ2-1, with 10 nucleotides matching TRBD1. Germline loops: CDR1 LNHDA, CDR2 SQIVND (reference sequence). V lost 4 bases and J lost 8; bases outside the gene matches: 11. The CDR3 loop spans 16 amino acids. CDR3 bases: TGTGCCAGTAGTAGACACCGGGACAGGGGCCTAGATGAGCAGTTCTTC. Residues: CASSRHRDRGLDEQFF.

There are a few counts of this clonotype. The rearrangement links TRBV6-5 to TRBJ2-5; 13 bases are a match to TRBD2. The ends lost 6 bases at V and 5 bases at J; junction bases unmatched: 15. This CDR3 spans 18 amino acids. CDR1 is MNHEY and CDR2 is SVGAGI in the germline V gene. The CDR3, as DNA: TGTGCCAGCAGCGCCCGGGCACTAGCGGGGGGGAAGGGGGAGACCCAGTACTTC. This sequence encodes CASSARALAGGKGETQYF.

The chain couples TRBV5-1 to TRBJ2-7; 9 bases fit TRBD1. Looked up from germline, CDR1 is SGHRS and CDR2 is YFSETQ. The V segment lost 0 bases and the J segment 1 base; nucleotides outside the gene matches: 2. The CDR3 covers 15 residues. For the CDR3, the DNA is TGCGCCAGCAGCTTGGACAGGGGGCGATCCTACGAGCAGTACTTC. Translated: CASSLDRGRSYEQYF. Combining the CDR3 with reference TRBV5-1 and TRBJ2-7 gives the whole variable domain KAGVTQTPRYLIKTRGQQVTLSCSPISGHRSVSWYQQTPGQGLQFLFEYFSETQRNKGNFPGRFSGRQFSNSRSEMNVSTLELGDSALYLCASSLDRGRSYEQYFGPGTRLTVT.

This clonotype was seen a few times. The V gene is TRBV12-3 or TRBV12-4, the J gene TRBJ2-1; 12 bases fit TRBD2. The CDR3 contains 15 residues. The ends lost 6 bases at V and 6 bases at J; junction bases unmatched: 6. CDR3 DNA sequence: TGTGCCAGCAGAACAGGACTAGCGGGGCCCAATGAGCAGTTCTTC. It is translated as CASRTGLAGPNEQFF.